A selection of T cell receptor beta chains follows, all from one sample in a study of blood T cell repertoires in COVID-19. Using immunoSEQ multiplex PCR, the repertoire was profiled, and TCRdb retains in-frame clones only, with some absent. The sample lists about 70,000 clones; about 88% were seen once. The specimen was peripheral blood. These receptors were taken from a man aged 45-65 years with acute or convalescent COVID-19. CDR3s include the opening cysteine and the closing phenylalanine or tryptophan. The D gene is left open where the match is weak. The listing skips clone size in some rows; elsewhere it reads once, few, many or a size class.

J,size,D,V,DNA,CDR3
TRBJ2-5,NA,NA,TRBV28,TGTGCCAGCAGTTTGGCACTCGGACAGAACCAAGAGACCCAGTACTTC,CASSLALGQNQETQYF
TRBJ1-2,NA,NA,TRBV19,TGTGCCAGTAGATTTTCAGGGGCCGGCTATGGCTACACCTTC,CASRFSGAGYGYTF
TRBJ2-3,NA,TRBD2,TRBV13,TGTGCCAGCAGCTCTCGGACTAGCGGGGGGCCCGACCTCACAGATACGCAGTATTTT,CASSSRTSGGPDLTDTQYF
TRBJ2-1,NA,NA,TRBV6-5,TGTGCCAGCAGTCAGTCACAGGGCAATGAGCAGTTCTTC,CASSQSQGNEQFF
TRBJ2-1,NA,NA,TRBV9,TGTGCCAGCAGCCCTAGTGTGGAGCCGGGGGATGAGCAGTTCTTC,CASSPSVEPGDEQFF
TRBJ1-4,NA,NA,TRBV2,TGTGCCAGCTCACAATCGGGGATATCTAATGAAAAACTGTTTTTT,CASSQSGISNEKLFF
TRBJ2-3,NA,NA,TRBV6-5,TGTGCCAGCAGTTACCTTGGGGGGTTTGGCACAGATACGCAGTATTTT,CASSYLGGFGTDTQYF
TRBJ1-5,once,NA,TRBV7-2,TGTGCCAGCAGCTTAGTGTCAGGATTTAATAATCAGCCCCAGCATTTT,CASSLVSGFNNQPQHF
TRBJ2-5,NA,TRBD2,TRBV7-2,TGTGCCAGCAGCTTAGGACTAGCGCGCGAAGAGACCCAGTACTTC,CASSLGLAREETQYF
TRBJ1-1,NA,NA,TRBV11-2,TGTGCCAGCAGCCCCACCGGGCGGGTTGAAGCTTTCTTT,CASSPTGRVEAFF
TRBJ2-2,once,TRBD2,TRBV4-2,TGTGCCAGCAGCCAACTAGCGGGGGCGAACACCGGGGAGCTGTTTTTT,CASSQLAGANTGELFF
TRBJ1-6,once,TRBD1,TRBV9,TGTGCCAGCAGCTCCGGGACAGGGCAATCACCCCTCCACTTT,CASSSGTGQSPLHF
TRBJ1-1,medium-sized,TRBD1,TRBV5-6,TGTGCCAGCAGCTTTCAAGTGGAGGGGGCGAGGACTGAAGCTTTCTTT,CASSFQVEGARTEAFF
TRBJ1-2,NA,TRBD1,TRBV19,TGTGCCAGTAGTGTACAGGGGGGCTACACCTTC,CASSVQGGYTF
TRBJ2-3,NA,TRBD2,TRBV9,TGTGCCAGCACCAAAGGGGAGGGGCACACAGATACGCAGTATTTT,CASTKGEGHTDTQYF
TRBJ2-4,NA,NA,TRBV4-2,TGTGCCAGCAGCCCAACCCTAGCGCCCAGGGGGGCAAACATTCAGTACTTC,CASSPTLAPRGANIQYF
TRBJ2-7,NA,NA,TRBV6-5,TGTGCCAGCAGCCTGACAGAGACCTACGAGCAGTACTTC,CASSLTETYEQYF
TRBJ1-2,NA,NA,TRBV6-5,TGTGCCAGCAGGAACAGGGAACGATATGGCTACACCTTC,CASRNRERYGYTF
TRBJ2-2,once,TRBD1,TRBV19,TGTGCCAGTAGACGACAGGGCGACACCGGGGAGCTGTTTTTT,CASRRQGDTGELFF
TRBJ2-5,NA,NA,TRBV21-1,TGTGCCAGCAGCAAACGCCCAGGAAGGCAAGAGACCCAGTACTTC,CASSKRPGRQETQYF
TRBJ1-2,NA,TRBD1,TRBV11-3,TGTGCCAGCAGCCCTAAGACAGGGTATTACTATGGCTACACCTTC,CASSPKTGYYYGYTF
TRBJ2-1,NA,NA,TRBV19,TGTGCCAGTAGTATCGTCAGTTCTCCCTCGTACAATGAGCAGTTCTTC,CASSIVSSPSYNEQFF
TRBJ2-1,NA,NA,TRBV30,TGTGCCTGGAAGGGACATGCGGATGAGCAGTTCTTC,CAWKGHADEQFF
TRBJ2-7,NA,TRBD1,TRBV19,TGTGCCAGTAGCAAAGACAGGGCCTCCTACGAGCAGTACTTC,CASSKDRASYEQYF
TRBJ1-3,NA,NA,TRBV18,TGTGCCAGCTCACCTAGCCGGGAGTCTGGAAACACCATATATTTT,CASSPSRESGNTIYF
TRBJ1-5,NA,NA,TRBV27,TGTGCCAGCAGTTTAGGAGGGAACGGCAATCAGCCCCAGCATTTT,CASSLGGNGNQPQHF